This record concerns one T cell receptor (beta chain) sequence. Which antigen it targets is not known. Base quality data are lacking; no much larger clone is found one base away. CDR1 and CDR2, looked up from the germline V gene, are MDHEN and SYDVKM. The CDR3 runs 13 residues from the cysteine to the phenylalanine. Here the CDR3 DNA is all that survives: 39 bases in frame from base 1. Trimming removed 6 bases from V and 9 bases from J, leaving 15 bases between the germline ends. The data were taken from a study of Graves' ophthalmopathy and Graves' hyperthyroidism (dated by TCRdb to the late 2010s). About the full investigation: Hyperthyroidism was defined as stable when no progression to ophthalmopathy occurred within 18 months of follow-up. To explore V-J signatures that separate ophthalmopathy from hyperthyroidism, a discovery set of 100 patients was enrolled, consisting of 43 with ophthalmopathy and some 59 with stable hyperthyroidism. In roughly 6 hyperthyroidism patients, the T-cell repertoire of thyroid tissue was compared with the T-cell repertoire of blood. An independent validation cohort was composed of 18 hyperthyroidism patients and around 16 patients who later progressed from hyperthyroidism to ophthalmopathy. In total, around 140 blood samples were TCR-sequenced: 43 ophthalmopathy, approximately 75 hyperthyroidism and roughly 17 hyperthyroidism-to-ophthalmopathy patients. After sampling, hyperthyroidism patients received methimazole starting at 30 mg daily, and ophthalmopathy patients received high-dose intravenous methylprednisolone. The study used TCR beta repertoire signatures to distinguish Graves' ophthalmopathy from Graves' hyperthyroidism and to predict progression to ophthalmopathy. Study-level results and caveats: No statistical method was used to set the sample size in advance, and the investigators knew which group each participant was assigned to. In validation, the model predicted ophthalmopathy progression with about 70% sensitivity and 72.22% specificity; around twelve predicted patients were CT-confirmed with GO in a median of about 6.2 months. Most expanded thyroid clonotypes with frequency above 0.001 were also detected in blood, suggesting blood repertoires may reflect the thyroid immune response. In cross-validation, the 13-signature model distinguished ophthalmopathy from stable hyperthyroidism with approximately 88% sensitivity and 81% to 83% specificity, and in the test set the corresponding values were approximately 80% and 68%.

For repertoire sequencing, TCR beta CDR3 regions were amplified from RNA transcripts. HTBI primers and the Qiagen OneStep RT-PCR kit were used in a first-round RT-PCR, which was followed by a second-round multiplex PCR, size selection and purification. Libraries were sequenced on an Illumina HiSeq2000 using paired-end 100 bp reads. Per the original workflow: SOAPnuke was used for read processing, and reads with adapters, uncalled bases, a mean Phred below 15, or no exact constant-primer or identifier match were discarded. COPE v1.2.5 was used to merge the high-quality paired reads. Unique nucleotide sequences were defined as clonotypes and aligned to IMGT TRB V, D and J references using MiTCR v1.1. The analysis was limited to V-J combinations with a frequency above 0.0001, which together covered just over 98% of the repertoires. For each V-J combination, a TCR clonal expansion and chaos score was defined as the ratio of F50 clonal expansion to chaos observed in the TCRdist matrix. Welch's t-statistics and random forest were used to reduce features to more than ten V-J combinations, which were fed into a naive Bayes classifier. The Morisita-Horn index was used to measure how similar the thyroid and blood repertoires were. TCRdb reran the public reads through fastp at Q25 and MiXCR, keeping productive beta chains. A single entry per CDR3 protein holds the most common genes and DNA from its merged rows. The V and J calls shown here were made by TCRdb, not taken from the authors' results. Recorded for this sample are about 500,000 distinct CDR3 sequences; about 35% of them occurred a single time. Of the sample, roughly 4.5% falls within the top ten clones.

The hyperthyroidism patients were 18 to 65 years old and newly diagnosed, with a disease duration of less than 2 months. Patients with other autoimmune diseases, uncontrolled infections, pregnancy or lactation were excluded from the study. Clinical symptoms, serum thyroxine, TRAb, thyroid ultrasound and orbital computed tomography formed the basis of the diagnosis. Total RNA was extracted with Trizol reagent and quality-checked on an Agilent 2100 Bioanalyzer. The receptor chain draws on TRBV28 and TRBJ2-1, with a tentative D gene TRBD1 over 5 matching bases. This receptor was obtained from an adult man with Graves' hyperthyroidism. Input material: peripheral blood or thyroid tissue (not recorded which). For the CDR3, the sequence is CASSFGVQGEQFF. The DNA is TGTGCCAGCAGCTTTGGAGTTCAGGGTGAGCAGTTCTTC.